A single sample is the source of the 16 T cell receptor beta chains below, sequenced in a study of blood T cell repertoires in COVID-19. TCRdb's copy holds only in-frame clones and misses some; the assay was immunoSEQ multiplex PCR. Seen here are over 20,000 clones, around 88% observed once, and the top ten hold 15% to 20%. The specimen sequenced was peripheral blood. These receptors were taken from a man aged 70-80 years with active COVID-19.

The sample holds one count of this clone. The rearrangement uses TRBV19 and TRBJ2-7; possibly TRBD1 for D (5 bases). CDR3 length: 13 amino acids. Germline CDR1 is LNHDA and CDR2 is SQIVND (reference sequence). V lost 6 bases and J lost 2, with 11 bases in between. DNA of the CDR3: TGTGCCAGTAGGAAGACAGAGACCTACGAGCAGTACTTC. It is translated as CASRKTETYEQYF.

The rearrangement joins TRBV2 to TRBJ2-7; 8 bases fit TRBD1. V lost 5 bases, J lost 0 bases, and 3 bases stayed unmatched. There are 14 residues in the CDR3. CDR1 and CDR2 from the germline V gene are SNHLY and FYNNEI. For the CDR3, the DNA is TGTGCCAGCAGTCGACAGGGGAGCTCCTACGAGCAGTACTTC. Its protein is CASSRQGSSYEQYF.

CDR3 nucleotides: TGCGCCAGCAGCTTGGTCGTCGCGGGGGCCGGTGGGAGCATTCACTACTTC. It specifies CASSLVVAGAGGSIHYF. The gene calls are TRBV5-1 and TRBJ2-7, with D maybe TRBD2 (7 bases). CDR3 size: 17 residues. CDR1 and CDR2 (germline): SGHRS, YFSETQ. V was cut by 0 bases and J by 13 bases, with 29 bases left in between.

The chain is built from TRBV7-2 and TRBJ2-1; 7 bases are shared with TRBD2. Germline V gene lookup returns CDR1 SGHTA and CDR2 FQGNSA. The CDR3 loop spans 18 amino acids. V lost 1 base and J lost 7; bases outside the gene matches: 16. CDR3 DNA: TGTGCCAGCAGCTTAGTGGCTAGCGGCATCGGCGAGGGAAATGAGCAGTTCTTC. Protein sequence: CASSLVASGIGEGNEQFF.

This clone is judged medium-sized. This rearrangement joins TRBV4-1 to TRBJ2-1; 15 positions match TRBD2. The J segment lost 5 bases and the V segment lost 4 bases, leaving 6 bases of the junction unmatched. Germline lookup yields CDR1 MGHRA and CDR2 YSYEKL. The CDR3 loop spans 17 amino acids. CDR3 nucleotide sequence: TGCGCCAGCAGCCGGAGTGGACTAGCGGGAGGGAACAATGAGCAGTTCTTC. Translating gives CASSRSGLAGGNNEQFF.

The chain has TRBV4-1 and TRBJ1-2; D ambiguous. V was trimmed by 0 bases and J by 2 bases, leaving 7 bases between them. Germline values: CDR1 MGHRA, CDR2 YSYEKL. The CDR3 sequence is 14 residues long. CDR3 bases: TGCGCCAGCAGCCAAGATGTACAGAACTATGGCTACACCTTC. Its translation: CASSQDVQNYGYTF.

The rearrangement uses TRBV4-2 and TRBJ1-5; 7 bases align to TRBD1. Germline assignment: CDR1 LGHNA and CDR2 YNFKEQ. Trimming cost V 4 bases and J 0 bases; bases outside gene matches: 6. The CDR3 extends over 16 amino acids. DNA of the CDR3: TGTGCCAGCAGCCGCGGGACAGCCGATAGCAATCAGCCCCAGCATTTT. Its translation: CASSRGTADSNQPQHF.

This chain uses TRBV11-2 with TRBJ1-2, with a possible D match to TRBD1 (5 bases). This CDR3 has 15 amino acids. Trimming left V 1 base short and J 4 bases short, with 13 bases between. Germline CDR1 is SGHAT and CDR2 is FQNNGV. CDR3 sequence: CASSLVQGPTYGYTF. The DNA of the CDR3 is TGTGCCAGCAGCTTAGTGCAGGGCCCGACCTATGGCTACACCTTC. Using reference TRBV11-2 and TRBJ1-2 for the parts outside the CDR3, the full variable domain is EAGVAQSPRYKIIEKRQSVAFWCNPISGHATLYWYQQILGQGPKLLIQFQNNGVVDDSQLPKDRFSAERLKGVDSTLKIQPAKLEDSAVYLCASSLVQGPTYGYTFGSGTRLTVV.

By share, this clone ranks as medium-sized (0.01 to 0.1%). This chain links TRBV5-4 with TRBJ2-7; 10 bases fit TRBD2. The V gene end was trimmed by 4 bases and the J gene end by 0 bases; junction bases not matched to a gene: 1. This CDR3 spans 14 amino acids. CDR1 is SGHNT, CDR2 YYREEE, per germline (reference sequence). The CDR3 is CASSTSGASYEQYF. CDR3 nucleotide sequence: TGTGCCAGCAGCACTAGCGGGGCCTCCTACGAGCAGTACTTC.

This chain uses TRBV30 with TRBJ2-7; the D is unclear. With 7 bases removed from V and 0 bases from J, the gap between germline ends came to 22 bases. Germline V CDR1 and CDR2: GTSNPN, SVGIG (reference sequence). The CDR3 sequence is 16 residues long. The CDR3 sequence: CASNEPGNDRSYEQYF. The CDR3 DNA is TGTGCCTCAAACGAACCAGGCAATGATCGCTCCTACGAGCAGTACTTC.

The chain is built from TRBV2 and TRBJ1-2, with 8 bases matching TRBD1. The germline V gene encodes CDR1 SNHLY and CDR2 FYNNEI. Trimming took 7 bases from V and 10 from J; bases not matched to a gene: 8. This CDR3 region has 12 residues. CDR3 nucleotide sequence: TGTGCCAGCAAAGGCCAGGGGGCTGACTACACCTTC. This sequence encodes CASKGQGADYTF.

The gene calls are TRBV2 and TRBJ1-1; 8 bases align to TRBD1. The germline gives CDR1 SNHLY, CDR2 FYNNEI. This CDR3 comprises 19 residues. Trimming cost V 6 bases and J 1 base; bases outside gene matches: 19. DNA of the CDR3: TGTGCCAGCAGGCCAGCAAGACGTGACAGGGGAACCCCGAACACTGAAGCTTTCTTT. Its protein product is CASRPARRDRGTPNTEAFF.

The CDR3 region is CASSVAPLSSYEQYF. The CDR3 nucleotides are TGTGCCAGCAGCGTAGCTCCCCTATCCTCCTACGAGCAGTACTTC. V and J are TRBV9 and TRBJ2-7; D not certain. The CDR3 covers 15 residues. Deletions cut 0 bases from V and 0 bases from J, with 10 bases between. Germline CDR1 and CDR2: SGDLS and YYNGEE.

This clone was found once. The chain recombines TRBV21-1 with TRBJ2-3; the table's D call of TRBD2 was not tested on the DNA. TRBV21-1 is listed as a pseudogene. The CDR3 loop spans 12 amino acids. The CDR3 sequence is CASSKSADTQYF. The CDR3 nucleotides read TGTGCCAGCAGCAAGAGCGCAGATACGCAGTATTTT.

CDR3 protein: CASSLDSLNQPQHF. The CDR3 nucleotides are TGTGCCAGCAGCCTGGACAGCCTCAATCAGCCCCAGCATTTT. This sequence joins TRBV7-9 and TRBJ1-5, with a possible D match to TRBD1 (6 bases). The CDR3 runs 14 residues. Trimming stripped 5 bases from V and 3 bases from J, with 11 bases between. Germline V gene lookup returns CDR1 SEHNR and CDR2 FQNEAQ (reference sequence). Filled out from reference TRBV7-9 and TRBJ1-5, the complete variable domain reads DTGVSQNPRHKITKRGQNVTFRCDPISEHNRLYWYRQTLGQGPEFLTYFQNEAQLEKSRLLSDRFSAERPKGSFSTLEIQRTEQGDSAMYLCASSLDSLNQPQHFGDGTRLSIL.

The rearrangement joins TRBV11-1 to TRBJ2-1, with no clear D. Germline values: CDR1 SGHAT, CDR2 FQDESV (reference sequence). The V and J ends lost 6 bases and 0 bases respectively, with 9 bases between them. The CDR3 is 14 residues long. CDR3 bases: TGTGCCAGCAGTCCCGCGAGCTCCTACAATGAGCAGTTCTTC. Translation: CASSPASSYNEQFF. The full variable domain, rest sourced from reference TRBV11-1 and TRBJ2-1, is EAEVAQSPRYKITEKSQAVAFWCDPISGHATLYWYRQILGQGPELLVQFQDESVVDDSQLPKDRFSAERLKGVDSTLKIQPAELGDSAMYLCASSPASSYNEQFFGPGTRLTVL.